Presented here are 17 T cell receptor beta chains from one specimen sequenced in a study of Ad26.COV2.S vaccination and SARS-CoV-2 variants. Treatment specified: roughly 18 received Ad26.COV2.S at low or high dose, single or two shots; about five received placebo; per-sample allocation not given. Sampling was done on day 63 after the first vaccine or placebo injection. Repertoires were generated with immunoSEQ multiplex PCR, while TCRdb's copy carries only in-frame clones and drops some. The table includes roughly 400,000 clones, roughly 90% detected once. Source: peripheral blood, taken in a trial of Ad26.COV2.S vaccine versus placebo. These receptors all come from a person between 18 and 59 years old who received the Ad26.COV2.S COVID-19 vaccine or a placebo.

The CDR3 is CASSLAQQVSYNEQFF. CDR3 bases: TGTGCCAGCAGCTTAGCACAGCAGGTCTCCTACAATGAGCAGTTCTTC. The V call is TRBV7-9, the J call TRBJ2-1; no reliable D call. The CDR3 covers 16 residues. Deletions cut 0 bases from V and 0 bases from J, with 9 bases between. CDR1 and CDR2 (germline): SEHNR, FQNEAQ (reference sequence).

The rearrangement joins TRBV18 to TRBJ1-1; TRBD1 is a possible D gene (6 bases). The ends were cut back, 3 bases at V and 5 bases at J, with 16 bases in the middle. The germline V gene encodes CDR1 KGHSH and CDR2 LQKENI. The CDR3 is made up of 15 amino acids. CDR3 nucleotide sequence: TGTGCCAGCTCACCGTTAACCGGGACACTGACTGAAGCTTTCTTT. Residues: CASSPLTGTLTEAFF.

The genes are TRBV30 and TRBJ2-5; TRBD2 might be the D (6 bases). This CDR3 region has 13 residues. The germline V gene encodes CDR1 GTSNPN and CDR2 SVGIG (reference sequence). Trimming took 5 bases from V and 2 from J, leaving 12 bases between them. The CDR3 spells CAWFGTHQETQYF. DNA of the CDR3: TGTGCCTGGTTCGGGACTCATCAAGAGACCCAGTACTTC.

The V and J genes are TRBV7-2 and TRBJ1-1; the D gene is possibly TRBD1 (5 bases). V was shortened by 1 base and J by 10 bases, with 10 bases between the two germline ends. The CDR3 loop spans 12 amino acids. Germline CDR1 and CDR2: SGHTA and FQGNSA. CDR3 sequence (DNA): TGTGCCAGCAGCTTAGTAGGGACGACAGCTTTCTTT. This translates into CASSLVGTTAFF.

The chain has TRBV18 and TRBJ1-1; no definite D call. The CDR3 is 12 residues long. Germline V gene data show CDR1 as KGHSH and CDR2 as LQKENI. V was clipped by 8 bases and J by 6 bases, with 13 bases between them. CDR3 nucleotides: TGTGCCAGCCTTTTAGCAAACGCTGAAGCTTTCTTT. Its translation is CASLLANAEAFF.

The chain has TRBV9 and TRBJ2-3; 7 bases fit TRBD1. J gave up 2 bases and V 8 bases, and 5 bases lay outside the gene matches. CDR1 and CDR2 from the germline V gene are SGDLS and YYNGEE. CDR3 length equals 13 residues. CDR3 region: CASSTGSTDTQYF. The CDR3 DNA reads TGTGCCAGTTCGACAGGGTCCACAGATACGCAGTATTTT.

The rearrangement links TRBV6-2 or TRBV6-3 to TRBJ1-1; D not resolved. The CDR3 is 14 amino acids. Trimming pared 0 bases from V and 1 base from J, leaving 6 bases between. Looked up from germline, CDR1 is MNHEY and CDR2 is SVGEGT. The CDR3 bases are TGTGCCAGCAGTTACTCCATGGAGAACACTGAAGCTTTCTTT. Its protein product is CASSYSMENTEAFF.

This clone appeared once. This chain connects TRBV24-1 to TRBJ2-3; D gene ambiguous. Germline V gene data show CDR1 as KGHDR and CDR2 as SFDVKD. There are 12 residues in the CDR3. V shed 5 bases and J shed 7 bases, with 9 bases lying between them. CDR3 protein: CATSAETYTQYF. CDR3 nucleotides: TGTGCCACCAGTGCAGAGACGTATACGCAGTATTTT.

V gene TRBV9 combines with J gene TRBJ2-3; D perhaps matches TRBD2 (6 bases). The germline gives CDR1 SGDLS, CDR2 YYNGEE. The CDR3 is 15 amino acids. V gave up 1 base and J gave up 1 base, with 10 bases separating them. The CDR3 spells CASSVRRGRTDTQYF. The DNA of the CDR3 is TGTGCCAGCAGCGTACGGCGGGGACGCACAGATACGCAGTATTTT.

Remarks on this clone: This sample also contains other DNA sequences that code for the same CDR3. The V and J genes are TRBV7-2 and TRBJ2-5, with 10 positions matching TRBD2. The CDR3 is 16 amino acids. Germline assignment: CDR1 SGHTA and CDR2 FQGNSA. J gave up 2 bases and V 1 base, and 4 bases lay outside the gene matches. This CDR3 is CASSLGVAGGQETQYF. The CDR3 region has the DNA TGTGCCAGCAGCTTAGGGGTAGCGGGGGGTCAAGAGACCCAGTACTTC. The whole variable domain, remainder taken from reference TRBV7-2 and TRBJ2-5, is GAGVSQSPSNKVTEKGKDVELRCDPISGHTALYWYRQSLGQGLEFLIYFQGNSAPDKSGLPSDRFSAERTGGSVSTLTIQRTQQEDSAVYLCASSLGVAGGQETQYFGPGTRLLVL.

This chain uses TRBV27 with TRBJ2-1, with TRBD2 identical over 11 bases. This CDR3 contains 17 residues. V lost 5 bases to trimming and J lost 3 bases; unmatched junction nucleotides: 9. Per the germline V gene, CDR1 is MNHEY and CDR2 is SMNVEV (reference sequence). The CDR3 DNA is TGTGCCAGCAGTGGCTCACTAGCGGGGGATATCTACAATGAGCAGTTCTTC. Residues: CASSGSLAGDIYNEQFF.

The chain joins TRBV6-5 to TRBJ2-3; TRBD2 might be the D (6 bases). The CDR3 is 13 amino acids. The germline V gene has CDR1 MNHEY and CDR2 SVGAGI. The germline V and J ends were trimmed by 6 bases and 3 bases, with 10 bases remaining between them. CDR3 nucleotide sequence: TGTGCCAGCAGACGGGACTCAACAGATACGCAGTATTTT. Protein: CASRRDSTDTQYF.

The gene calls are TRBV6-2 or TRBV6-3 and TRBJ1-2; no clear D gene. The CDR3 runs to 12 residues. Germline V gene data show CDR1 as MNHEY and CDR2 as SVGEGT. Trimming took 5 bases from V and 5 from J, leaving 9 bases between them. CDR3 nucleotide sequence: TGTGCCAGCAGTGCCCTCTTATATGGCTACACCTTC. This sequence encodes CASSALLYGYTF.

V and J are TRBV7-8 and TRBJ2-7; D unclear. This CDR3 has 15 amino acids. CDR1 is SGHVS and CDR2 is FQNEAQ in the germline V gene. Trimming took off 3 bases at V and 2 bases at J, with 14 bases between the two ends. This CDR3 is CASSFIGIGTYEQYF. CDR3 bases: TGTGCCAGCAGCTTCATAGGGATTGGGACCTACGAGCAGTACTTC.

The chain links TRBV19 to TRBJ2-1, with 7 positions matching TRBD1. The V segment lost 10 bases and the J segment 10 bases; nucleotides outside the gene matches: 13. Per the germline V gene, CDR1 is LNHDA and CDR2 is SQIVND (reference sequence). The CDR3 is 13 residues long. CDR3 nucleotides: TGTGCCACCCAGAGCGGACAGGTAGTGGAGCAGTTCTTC. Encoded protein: CATQSGQVVEQFF.

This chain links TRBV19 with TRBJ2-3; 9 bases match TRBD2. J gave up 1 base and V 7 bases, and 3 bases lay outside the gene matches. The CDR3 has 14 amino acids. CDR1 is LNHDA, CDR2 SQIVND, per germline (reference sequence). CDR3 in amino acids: CASNQRGGTDTQYF. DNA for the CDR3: TGTGCCAGTAATCAGCGGGGGGGCACAGATACGCAGTATTTT.

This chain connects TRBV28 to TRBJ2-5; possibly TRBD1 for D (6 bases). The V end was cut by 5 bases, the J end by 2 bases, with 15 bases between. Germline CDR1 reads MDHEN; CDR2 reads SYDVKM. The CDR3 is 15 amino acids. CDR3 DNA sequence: TGTGCCAGCAGTCGCTACAGGGTGAGGCAAGAGACCCAGTACTTC. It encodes CASSRYRVRQETQYF.